Presented here are 9 T cell receptor beta chains from one specimen sequenced in a study of cytomegalovirus exposure and HLA in healthy donors. PCR primers comprised 60 Vbeta and 13 Jbeta primers. Method: immunoSEQ multiplex PCR; TCRdb's copy keeps in-frame clones and lacks some. This sample has some 130,000 clones, with over 75% found just once. Sequencing was performed on PBMCs. The receptor set was obtained from a man under 40 in good health.

This sequence joins TRBV2 and TRBJ2-1; 9 positions match TRBD2. Trimming removed 6 bases from V and 7 bases from J; junction bases left unmatched: 10. The CDR3 consists of 15 residues. CDR1 is SNHLY, CDR2 FYNNEI, per germline. The CDR3: CASRARAGGGNEQFF. DNA of the CDR3: TGTGCCAGCAGGGCTCGAGCGGGAGGCGGGAATGAGCAGTTCTTC.

J is TRBJ1-2 and V is TRBV9; the match to TRBD1 covers 7 bases. CDR1 is SGDLS and CDR2 is YYNGEE in the germline V gene. J lost 8 bases, V lost 1 base, and 11 bases had no gene match. The CDR3 has 15 residues. Here the CDR3 DNA reads TGTGCCAGCAGCGTACCCCTTACAGGGGCCGCGGGCTACACCTTC. This encodes CASSVPLTGAAGYTF.

The V and J genes are TRBV9 and TRBJ2-1, with a weak D call TRBD2 (6 bases). CDR3 length: 15 residues. From germline, CDR1 is SGDLS and CDR2 YYNGEE. The V gene lost 1 base and the J gene lost 9 bases, with 17 bases spanning the gap. This CDR3 reads CASSVNWGGKAEQFF. In DNA form, the CDR3 reads TGTGCCAGCAGCGTAAATTGGGGCGGGAAGGCTGAGCAGTTCTTC.

This clone appeared a few times. This chain links TRBV5-1 with TRBJ1-2; possible D gene TRBD1, 5 bases. Germline assignment: CDR1 SGHRS and CDR2 YFSETQ. Trimming cost V 1 base and J 7 bases, with 8 bases left between them. The CDR3 length is 12 residues. The CDR3 here is CASSLLGGGYTF. In DNA form, the CDR3 reads TGCGCCAGCAGCTTGTTGGGGGGTGGCTACACCTTC.

The V call is TRBV2, the J call TRBJ2-1; 8 nucleotides match TRBD2. CDR1 and CDR2 (germline): SNHLY, FYNNEI. This CDR3 is 15 amino acids long. Trimming took 8 bases from V and 2 from J; bases not matched to a gene: 8. The CDR3 is CASQPLAGPYNEQFF. The CDR3 DNA is TGTGCCAGCCAACCCCTAGCGGGCCCCTACAATGAGCAGTTCTTC.

The chain carries TRBV27 and TRBJ2-7; tentatively, D is TRBD1 (5 bases). V was trimmed by 5 bases and J by 0 bases, leaving 8 bases between them. Germline CDR1 is MNHEY and CDR2 is SMNVEV (reference sequence). The CDR3 has 13 amino acids. In DNA, the CDR3 is TGTGCCAGCAGTAAGCAGGGCTCCTACGAGCAGTACTTC. This codes for CASSKQGSYEQYF.

The rearrangement joins TRBV6-4 to TRBJ2-7; 8 positions agree with TRBD1. There are 17 residues in the CDR3. V gave up 9 bases and J gave up 1 base; unmatched junction bases: 17. Per germline, CDR1 MRHNA and CDR2 SNTAGT. CDR3 region: CARGIDSRDRSSYEQYF. The CDR3 DNA reads as TGTGCCAGGGGGATTGACTCCCGGGACAGGTCTTCCTACGAGCAGTACTTC.

Only a few counts were recorded for this clone. V is TRBV25-1 and J is TRBJ1-1; D gene unclear. Trimming took off 4 bases at V and 3 bases at J, with 21 bases between the two ends. This CDR3 has 17 amino acids. The germline gives CDR1 MGHDK, CDR2 SYGVNS. CDR3 residues: CASSALGSKALHTEAFF. Here the CDR3 DNA reads TGTGCCAGCAGTGCCCTTGGTTCCAAAGCTCTGCACACTGAAGCTTTCTTT.

The chain is built from TRBV6-5 and TRBJ2-7; a possible D gene is TRBD2 (6 bases). Looked up from germline, CDR1 is MNHEY and CDR2 is SVGAGI. The CDR3 has 16 residues. V dropped 0 bases and J dropped 0 bases, with 12 bases sitting between them. The CDR3 is CASSYSWTMSSYEQYF. In DNA, the CDR3 is TGTGCCAGCAGTTACTCCTGGACTATGAGCTCCTACGAGCAGTACTTC.